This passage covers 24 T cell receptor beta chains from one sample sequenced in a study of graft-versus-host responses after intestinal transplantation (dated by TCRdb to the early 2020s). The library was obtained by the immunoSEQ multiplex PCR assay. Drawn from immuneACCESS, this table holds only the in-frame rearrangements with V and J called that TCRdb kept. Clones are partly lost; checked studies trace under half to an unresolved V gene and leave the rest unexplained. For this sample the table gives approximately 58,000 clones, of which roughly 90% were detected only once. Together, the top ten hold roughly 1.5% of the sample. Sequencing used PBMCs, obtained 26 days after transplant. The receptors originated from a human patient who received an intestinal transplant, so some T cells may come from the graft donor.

The CDR3 DNA follows: TGTGCCAGCAGCGTAGGGACAGATCCTGGAAACACCATATATTTT. Its protein is CASSVGTDPGNTIYF. The J gene is TRBJ1-3, the V gene TRBV9, with D possibly matching TRBD1 (6 bases). CDR1 is SGDLS and CDR2 is YYNGEE in the germline V gene. The V end was cut by 0 bases, the J end by 2 bases, with 9 bases between. The CDR3 runs to 15 residues.

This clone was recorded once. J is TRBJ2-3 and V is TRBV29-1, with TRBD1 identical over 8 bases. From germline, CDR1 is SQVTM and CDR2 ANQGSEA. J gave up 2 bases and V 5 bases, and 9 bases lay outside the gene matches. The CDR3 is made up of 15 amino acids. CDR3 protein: CSVSDRELPTDTQYF. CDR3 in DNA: TGCAGCGTTTCGGACAGGGAGCTTCCCACAGATACGCAGTATTTT.

Here the CDR3 reads CASSYSNGGGELFF. The CDR3 DNA follows: TGTGCCAGCAGTTACTCGAACGGGGGCGGGGAGCTGTTTTTT. The V gene is TRBV6-5, the J gene TRBJ2-2, with TRBD2 as a possible D gene (6 bases). The V gene's germline CDR1 is MNHEY and CDR2 SVGAGI. V was pared by 0 bases and J by 7 bases, with 9 bases between. The CDR3 has 14 amino acids.

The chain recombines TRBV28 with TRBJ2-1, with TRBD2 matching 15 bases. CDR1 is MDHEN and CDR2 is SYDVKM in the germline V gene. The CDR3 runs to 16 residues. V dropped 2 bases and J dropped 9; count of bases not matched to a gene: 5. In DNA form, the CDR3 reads TGTGCCAGCAGTTTAGGACTAGCGGGGGGGCTCAGTGAGCAGTTCTTC. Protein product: CASSLGLAGGLSEQFF.

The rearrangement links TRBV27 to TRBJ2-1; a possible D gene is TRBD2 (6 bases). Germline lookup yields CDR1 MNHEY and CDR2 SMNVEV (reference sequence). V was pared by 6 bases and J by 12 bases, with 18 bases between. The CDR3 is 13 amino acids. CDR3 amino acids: CASRKSGDEWQFF. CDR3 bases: TGTGCCAGCAGAAAATCGGGGGACGAGTGGCAGTTCTTC.

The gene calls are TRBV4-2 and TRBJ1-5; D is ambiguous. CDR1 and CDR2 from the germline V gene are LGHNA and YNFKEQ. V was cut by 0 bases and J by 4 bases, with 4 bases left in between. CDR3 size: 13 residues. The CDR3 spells CASSQDHNQPQHF. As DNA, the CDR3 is TGTGCCAGCAGCCAAGATCATAATCAGCCCCAGCATTTT.

CDR3 sequence: CATSGGDRDISGANVLTF. CDR3 nucleotides: TGTGCCACCAGCGGGGGGGACAGGGACATCTCTGGGGCCAACGTCCTGACTTTC. The chain links TRBV15 to TRBJ2-6, with TRBD1 identical over 9 bases. J lost 0 bases, V lost 5 bases, and 8 bases had no gene match. The CDR3 spans 18 residues. Per germline, CDR1 LNHNV and CDR2 YYDKDF (reference sequence).

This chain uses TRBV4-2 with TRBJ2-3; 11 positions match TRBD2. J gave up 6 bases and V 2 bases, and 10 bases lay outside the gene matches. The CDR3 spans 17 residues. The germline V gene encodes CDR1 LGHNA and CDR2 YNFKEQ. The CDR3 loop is CASSQPGTSGRSDTQYF. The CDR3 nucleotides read TGTGCCAGCAGCCAACCCGGCACTAGCGGGAGATCCGATACGCAGTATTTT.

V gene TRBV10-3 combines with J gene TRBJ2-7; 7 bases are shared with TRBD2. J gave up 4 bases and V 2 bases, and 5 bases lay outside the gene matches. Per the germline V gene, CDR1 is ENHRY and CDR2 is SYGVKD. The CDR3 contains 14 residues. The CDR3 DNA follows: TGTGCCATCAGTGAGGGGGAGGGAAGATACGAGCAGTACGTC. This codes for CAISEGEGRYEQYV.

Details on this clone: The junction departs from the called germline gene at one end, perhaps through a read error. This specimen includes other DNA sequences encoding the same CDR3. The CDR3 DNA reads as TGCGCCAGCAGGAGGGGGACCCCGCCCACCGGGGAGCTGTTTTTT. It yields the protein CASRRGTPPTGELFF. V is TRBV5-4 and J is TRBJ2-2, with D possibly called TRBD1 or TRBD2 (6 bases each). This CDR3 has 15 amino acids. From germline, CDR1 is SGHNT and CDR2 YYREEE (reference sequence).

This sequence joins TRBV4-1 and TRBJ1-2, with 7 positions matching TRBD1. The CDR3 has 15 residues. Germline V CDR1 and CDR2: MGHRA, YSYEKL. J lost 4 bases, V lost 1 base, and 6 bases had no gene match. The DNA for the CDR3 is TGCGCCAGCAGCCAAGGGCAGGGGGACTTCTATGGCTACACCTTC. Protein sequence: CASSQGQGDFYGYTF.

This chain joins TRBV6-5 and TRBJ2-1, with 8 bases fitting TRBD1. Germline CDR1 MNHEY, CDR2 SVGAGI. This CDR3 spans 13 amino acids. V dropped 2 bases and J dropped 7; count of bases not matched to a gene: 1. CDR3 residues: CASSYGQGNEQFF. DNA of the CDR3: TGTGCCAGCAGTTACGGACAGGGTAATGAGCAGTTCTTC.

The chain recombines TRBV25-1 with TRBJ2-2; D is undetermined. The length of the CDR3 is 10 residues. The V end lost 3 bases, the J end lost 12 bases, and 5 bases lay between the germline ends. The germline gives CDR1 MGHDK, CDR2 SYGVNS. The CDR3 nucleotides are TGTGCCAGCAGTGAGAGCCAGCTGTTTTTT. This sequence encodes CASSESQLFF.

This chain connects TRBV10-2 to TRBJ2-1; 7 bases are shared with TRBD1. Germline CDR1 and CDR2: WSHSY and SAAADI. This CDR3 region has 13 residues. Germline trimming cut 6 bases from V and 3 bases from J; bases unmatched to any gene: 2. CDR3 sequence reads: CASRQGIYNEQFF. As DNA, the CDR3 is TGCGCCAGCAGACAGGGGATCTACAATGAGCAGTTCTTC.

CDR3 region: CASSLASGETQYF. For the CDR3, the DNA is TGCGCCAGCAGCTTGGCGTCGGGGGAGACCCAGTACTTC. This sequence joins TRBV5-1 and TRBJ2-5; tentative D call: TRBD2 (5 bases). V lost 0 bases and J 5 bases, leaving 8 bases between the germline ends. Germline loops: CDR1 SGHRS, CDR2 YFSETQ. The CDR3 sequence is 13 residues long. Using reference TRBV5-1 and TRBJ2-5 for the parts outside the CDR3, the full variable domain is KAGVTQTPRYLIKTRGQQVTLSCSPISGHRSVSWYQQTPGQGLQFLFEYFSETQRNKGNFPGRFSGRQFSNSRSEMNVSTLELGDSALYLCASSLASGETQYFGPGTRLLVL.

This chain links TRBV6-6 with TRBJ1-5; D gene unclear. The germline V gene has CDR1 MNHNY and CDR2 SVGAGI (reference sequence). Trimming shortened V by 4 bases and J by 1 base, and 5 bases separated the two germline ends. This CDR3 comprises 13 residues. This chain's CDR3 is CASSSPSNQPQHF. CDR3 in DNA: TGTGCCAGCAGTTCCCCGAGCAATCAGCCCCAGCATTTT.

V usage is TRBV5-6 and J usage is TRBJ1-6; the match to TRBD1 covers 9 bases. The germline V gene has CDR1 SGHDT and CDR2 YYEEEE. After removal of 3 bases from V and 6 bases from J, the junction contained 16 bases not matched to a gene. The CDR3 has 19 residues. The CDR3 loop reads CASSSPGQGTRAGNSPLHF. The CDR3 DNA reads TGTGCCAGCAGCTCGCCTGGACAGGGGACAAGGGCGGGTAATTCACCCCTCCACTTT.

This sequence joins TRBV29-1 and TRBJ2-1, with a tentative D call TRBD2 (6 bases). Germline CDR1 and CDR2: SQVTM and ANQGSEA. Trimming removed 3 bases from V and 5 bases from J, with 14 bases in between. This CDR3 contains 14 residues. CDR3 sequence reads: CSVDGGSVNNEQFF. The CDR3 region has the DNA TGCAGCGTTGACGGGGGTAGCGTAAACAATGAGCAGTTCTTC.

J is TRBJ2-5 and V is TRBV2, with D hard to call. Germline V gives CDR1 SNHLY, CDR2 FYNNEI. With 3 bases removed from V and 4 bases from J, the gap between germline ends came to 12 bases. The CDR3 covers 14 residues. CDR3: CASSDPSSTETQYF. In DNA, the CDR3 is TGTGCCAGCAGTGACCCAAGTAGTACAGAGACCCAGTACTTC.

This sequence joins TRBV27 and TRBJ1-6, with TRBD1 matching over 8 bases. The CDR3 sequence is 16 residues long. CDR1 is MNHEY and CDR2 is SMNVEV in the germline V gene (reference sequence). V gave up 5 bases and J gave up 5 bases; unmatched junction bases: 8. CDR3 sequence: CASSPGTGTDNSPLHF. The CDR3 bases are TGTGCCAGCAGTCCCGGGACAGGCACAGATAATTCACCCCTCCACTTT.

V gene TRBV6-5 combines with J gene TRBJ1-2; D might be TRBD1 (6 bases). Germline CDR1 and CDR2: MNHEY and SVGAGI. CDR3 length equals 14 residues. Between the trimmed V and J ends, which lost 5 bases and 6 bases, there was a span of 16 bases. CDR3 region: CASSPGGTLDGYTF. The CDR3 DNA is TGTGCCAGCAGTCCGGGGGGGACATTGGATGGCTACACCTTC.

The CDR3 loop reads CASSETGSSYNSPLHF. In nucleotides, the CDR3 is TGTGCCAGCAGTGAGACAGGGAGCTCCTATAATTCACCCCTCCACTTT. This rearrangement joins TRBV7-6 to TRBJ1-6; 7 bases map to TRBD1. J was trimmed by 0 bases and V by 6 bases; bases with no gene match: 5. CDR1 is SGHVS and CDR2 is FNYEAQ in the germline V gene. The CDR3 length is 16 residues.

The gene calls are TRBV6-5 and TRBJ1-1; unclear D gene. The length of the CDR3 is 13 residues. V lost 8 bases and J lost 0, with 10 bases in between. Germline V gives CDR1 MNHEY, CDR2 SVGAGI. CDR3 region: CASLGVLNTEAFF. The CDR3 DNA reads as TGTGCCAGCTTAGGAGTCCTGAACACTGAAGCTTTCTTT.

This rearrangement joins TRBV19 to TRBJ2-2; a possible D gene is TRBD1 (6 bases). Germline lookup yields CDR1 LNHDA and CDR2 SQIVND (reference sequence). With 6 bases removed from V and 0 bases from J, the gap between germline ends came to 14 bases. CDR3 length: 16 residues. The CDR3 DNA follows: TGTGCCAGTAGCCCGTCGACAGGAACGAACACCGGGGAGCTGTTTTTT. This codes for CASSPSTGTNTGELFF.